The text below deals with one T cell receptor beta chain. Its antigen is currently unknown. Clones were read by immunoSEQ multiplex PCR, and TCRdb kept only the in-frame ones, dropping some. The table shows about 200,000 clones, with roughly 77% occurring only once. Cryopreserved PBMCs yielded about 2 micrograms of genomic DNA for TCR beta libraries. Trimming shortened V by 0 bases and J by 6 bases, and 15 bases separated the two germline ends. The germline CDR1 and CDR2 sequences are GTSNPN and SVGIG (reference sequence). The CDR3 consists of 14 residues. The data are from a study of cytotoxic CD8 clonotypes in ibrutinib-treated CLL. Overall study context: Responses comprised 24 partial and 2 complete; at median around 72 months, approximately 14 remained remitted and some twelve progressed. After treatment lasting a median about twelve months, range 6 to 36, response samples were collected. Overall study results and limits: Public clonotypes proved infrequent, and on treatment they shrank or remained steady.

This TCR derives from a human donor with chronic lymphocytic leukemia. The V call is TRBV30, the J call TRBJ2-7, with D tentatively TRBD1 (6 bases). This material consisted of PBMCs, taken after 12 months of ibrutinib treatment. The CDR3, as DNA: TGTGCCTGGAGTGTACGGGCCAGGGGAGCCGAGCAGTACTTC. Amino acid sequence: CAWSVRARGAEQYF.